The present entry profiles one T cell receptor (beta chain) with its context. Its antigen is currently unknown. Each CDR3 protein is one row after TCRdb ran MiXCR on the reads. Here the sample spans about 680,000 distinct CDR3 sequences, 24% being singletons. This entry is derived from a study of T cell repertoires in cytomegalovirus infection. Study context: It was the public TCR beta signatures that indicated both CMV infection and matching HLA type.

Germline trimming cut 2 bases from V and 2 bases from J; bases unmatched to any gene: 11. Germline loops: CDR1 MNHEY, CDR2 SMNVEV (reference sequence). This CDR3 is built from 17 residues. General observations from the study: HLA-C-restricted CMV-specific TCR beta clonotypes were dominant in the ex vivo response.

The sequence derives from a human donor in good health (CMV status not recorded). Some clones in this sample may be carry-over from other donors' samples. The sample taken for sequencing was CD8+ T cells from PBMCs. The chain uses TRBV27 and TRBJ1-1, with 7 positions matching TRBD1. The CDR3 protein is CASSLLPHDRDNTEAFF. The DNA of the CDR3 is TGTGCCAGCAGTTTACTTCCCCACGACAGGGACAACACTGAAGCTTTCTTT.